This passage covers 2 T cell receptor beta chains from one sample sequenced in a study of blood T cells in healthy people across ages. Then a second PCR, running roughly 7 to 11 cycles, was carried out with a sample-barcoded 5' primer and a J-beta primer mix. MiXCR, applied by TCRdb to the 5' RACE reads, yields one record per CDR3 protein. Here the sample spans about 1,000,000 distinct CDR3 sequences, around 43% being singletons. Material: blood. Receptor source: an older woman in good health.

Many counts were recorded for this clonotype. The CDR3 reads CSAPLPGGHNEQFF. CDR3 nucleotide sequence: TGCAGTGCACCCCTACCTGGGGGGCACAATGAGCAGTTCTTC. J is TRBJ2-1 and V is TRBV20-1; D tentatively fits TRBD1 or TRBD2 (6 bases each). CDR1 is DFQATT and CDR2 is SNEGSKA in the germline V gene (reference sequence). The V and J ends lost 6 bases and 5 bases respectively, with 17 bases between them. The CDR3 consists of 14 residues.

This clonotype was observed a handful of times. This rearrangement joins TRBV19 to TRBJ2-7; D is unresolved. The closer fit of TRBJ2-5 to the DNA end suggests the J call may be wrong. Germline CDR1 LNHDA, CDR2 SQIVND (reference sequence). There are 11 residues in the CDR3. The CDR3 region has the DNA TGTGCCACCACCAAATACCGGACCCAGTACTTC. This gives the protein CATTKYRTQYF.